Sequencing of this T cell receptor (beta chain) was carried out in a study of blood T cell repertoires in COVID-19. Study details: Material from acute and convalescent COVID-19 was sourced from the United States, Italy and Spain. In each case, the material was cDNA or gDNA derived from T cells, B-cell-depleted T cells, or PBMCs.

Source study methods: Nucleated cell counts were estimated from reference gene primer amplification. The protocol was immunoSEQ multiplex PCR, while the TCRdb copy is restricted to in-frame clones and leaves out a portion. V and J calls and clone size come straight from that table; D and trimming were deduced from the DNA. Of about 200,000 clones listed, about 79% were seen once; the top ten hold 9.7%. The CDR3 contains 16 residues. Germline V CDR1 and CDR2: MDHEN, SYDVKM. V was trimmed by 0 bases and J by 0 bases, leaving 9 bases between them. The chain recombines TRBV28 with TRBJ1-5; the D is unclear. This TCR was recovered from a man aged 50-59 years with active or convalescent COVID-19. The sequenced material came from peripheral blood. The DNA of the CDR3 is TGTGCCAGCAGTTTATGGGGCCTGGATAGCAATCAGCCCCAGCATTTT. Translating gives CASSLWGLDSNQPQHF.